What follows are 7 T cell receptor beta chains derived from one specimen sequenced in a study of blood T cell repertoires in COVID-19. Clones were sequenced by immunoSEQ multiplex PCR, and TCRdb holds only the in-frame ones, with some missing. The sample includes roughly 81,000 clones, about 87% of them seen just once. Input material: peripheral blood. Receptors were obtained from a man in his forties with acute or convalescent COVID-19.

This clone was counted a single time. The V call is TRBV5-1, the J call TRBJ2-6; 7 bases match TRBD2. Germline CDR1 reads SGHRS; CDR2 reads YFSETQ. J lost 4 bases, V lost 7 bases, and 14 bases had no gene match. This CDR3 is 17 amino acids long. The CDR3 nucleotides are TGCGCCAGCTCACCGGGGGGTCGCGCGGCCGGGGCCAACGTCCTGACTTTC. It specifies CASSPGGRAAGANVLTF. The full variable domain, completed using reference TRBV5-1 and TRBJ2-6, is KAGVTQTPRYLIKTRGQQVTLSCSPISGHRSVSWYQQTPGQGLQFLFEYFSETQRNKGNFPGRFSGRQFSNSRSEMNVSTLELGDSALYLCASSPGGRAAGANVLTFGAGSRLTVL.

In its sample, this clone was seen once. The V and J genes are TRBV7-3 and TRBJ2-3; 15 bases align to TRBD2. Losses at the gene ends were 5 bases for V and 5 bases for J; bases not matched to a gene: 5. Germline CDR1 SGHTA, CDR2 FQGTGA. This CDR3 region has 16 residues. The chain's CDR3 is CASSSRTSGGEDTQYF. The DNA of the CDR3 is TGTGCCAGCAGCAGTAGGACTAGCGGGGGGGAAGATACGCAGTATTTT.

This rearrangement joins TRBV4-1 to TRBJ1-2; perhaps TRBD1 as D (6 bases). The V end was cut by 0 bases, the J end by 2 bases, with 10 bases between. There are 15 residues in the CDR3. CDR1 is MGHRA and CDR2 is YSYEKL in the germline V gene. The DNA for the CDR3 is TGCGCCAGCAGCCAAGATCAGGGGAGCAACTATGGCTACACCTTC. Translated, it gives CASSQDQGSNYGYTF.

The DNA of the CDR3 is TGTGCCAGCAGCCCAGGGACAGGGCTGTATGGCTACACCTTC. It encodes CASSPGTGLYGYTF. V usage is TRBV11-2 and J usage is TRBJ1-2; 9 positions match TRBD1. Unmatched junction bases numbered 6, after V lost 5 bases and J lost 5 bases. In germline, CDR1 is SGHAT, CDR2 FQNNGV. This CDR3 region has 14 residues.

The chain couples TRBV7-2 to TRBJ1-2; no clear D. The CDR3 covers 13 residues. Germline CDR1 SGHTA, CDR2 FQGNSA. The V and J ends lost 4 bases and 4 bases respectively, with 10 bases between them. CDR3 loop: CASSSDNSYGYTF. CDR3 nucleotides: TGTGCCAGCAGCTCAGACAATTCCTATGGCTACACCTTC.

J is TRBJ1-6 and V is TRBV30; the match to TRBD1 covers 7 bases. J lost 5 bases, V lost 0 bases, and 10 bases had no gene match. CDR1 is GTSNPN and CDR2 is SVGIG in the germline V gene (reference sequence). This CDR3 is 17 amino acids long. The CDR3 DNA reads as TGTGCCTGGAGTGTAGGGTTGACAGGGTCCAATAATTCACCCCTCCACTTT. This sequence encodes CAWSVGLTGSNNSPLHF.

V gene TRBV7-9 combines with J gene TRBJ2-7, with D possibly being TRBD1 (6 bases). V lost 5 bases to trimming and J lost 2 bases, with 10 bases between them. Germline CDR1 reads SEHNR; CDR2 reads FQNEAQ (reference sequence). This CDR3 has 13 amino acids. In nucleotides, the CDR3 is TGTGCCAGCAGCCTCCGGACAGCCTACGAGCAGTACTTC. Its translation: CASSLRTAYEQYF.